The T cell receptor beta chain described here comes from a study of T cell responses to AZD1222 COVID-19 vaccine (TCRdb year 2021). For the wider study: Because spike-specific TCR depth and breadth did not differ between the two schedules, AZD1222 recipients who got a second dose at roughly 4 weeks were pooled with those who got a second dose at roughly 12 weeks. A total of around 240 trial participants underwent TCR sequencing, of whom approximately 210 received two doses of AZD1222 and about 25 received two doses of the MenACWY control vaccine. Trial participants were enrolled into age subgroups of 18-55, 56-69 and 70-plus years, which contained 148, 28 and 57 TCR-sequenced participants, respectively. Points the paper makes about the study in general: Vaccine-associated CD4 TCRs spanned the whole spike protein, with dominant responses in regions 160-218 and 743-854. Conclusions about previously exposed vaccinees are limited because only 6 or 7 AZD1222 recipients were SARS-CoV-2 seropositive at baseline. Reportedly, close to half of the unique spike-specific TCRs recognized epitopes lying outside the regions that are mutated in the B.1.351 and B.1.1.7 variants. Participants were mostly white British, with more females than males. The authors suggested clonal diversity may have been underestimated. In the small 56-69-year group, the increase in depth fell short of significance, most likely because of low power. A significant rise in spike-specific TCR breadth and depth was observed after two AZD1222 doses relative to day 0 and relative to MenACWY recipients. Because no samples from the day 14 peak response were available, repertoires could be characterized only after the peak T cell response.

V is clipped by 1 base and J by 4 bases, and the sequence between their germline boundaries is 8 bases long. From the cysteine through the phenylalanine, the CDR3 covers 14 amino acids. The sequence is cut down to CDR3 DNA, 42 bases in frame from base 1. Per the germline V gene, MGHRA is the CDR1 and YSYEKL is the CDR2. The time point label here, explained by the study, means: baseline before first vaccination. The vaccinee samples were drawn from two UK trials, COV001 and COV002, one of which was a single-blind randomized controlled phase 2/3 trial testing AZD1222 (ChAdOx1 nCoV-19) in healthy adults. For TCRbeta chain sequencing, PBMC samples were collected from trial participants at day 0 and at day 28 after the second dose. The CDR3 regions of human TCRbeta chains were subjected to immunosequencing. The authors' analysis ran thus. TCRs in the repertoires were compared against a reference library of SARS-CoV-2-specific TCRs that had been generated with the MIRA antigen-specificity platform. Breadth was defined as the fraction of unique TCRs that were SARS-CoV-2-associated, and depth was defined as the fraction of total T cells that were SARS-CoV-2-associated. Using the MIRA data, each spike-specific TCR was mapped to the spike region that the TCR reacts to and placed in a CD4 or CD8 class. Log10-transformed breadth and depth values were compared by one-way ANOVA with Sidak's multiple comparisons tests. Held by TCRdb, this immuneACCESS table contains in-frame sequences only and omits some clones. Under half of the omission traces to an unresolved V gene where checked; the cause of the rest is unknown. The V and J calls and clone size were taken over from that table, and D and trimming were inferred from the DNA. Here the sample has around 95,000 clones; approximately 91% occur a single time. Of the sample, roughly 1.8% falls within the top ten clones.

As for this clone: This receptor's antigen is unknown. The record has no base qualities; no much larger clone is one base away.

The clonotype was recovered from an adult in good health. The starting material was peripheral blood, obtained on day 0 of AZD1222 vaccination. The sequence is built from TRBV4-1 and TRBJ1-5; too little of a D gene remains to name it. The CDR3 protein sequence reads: CASSQGHINQPQHF. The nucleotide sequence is TGCGCCAGCAGCCAAGGACACATAAATCAGCCCCAGCATTTT.